Below are 7 T cell receptor beta chains sequenced from a single sample in a study of T cells in Graves' hyperthyroidism and ophthalmopathy. The source material, RNA transcripts, was used to amplify TCR beta CDR3 regions. HTBI primers drove first-round RT-PCR of the TCR CDR3. From the multiplex PCR reads, TCRdb called clonotypes with MiXCR, one entry per CDR3 protein. The sample comprises under 800,000 distinct CDR3 sequences, 11% to 15% of which are singletons, and roughly a tenth rests with the top ten. The sequencing input was blood. These receptors were collected from a woman aged 18-35 years with Graves' hyperthyroidism.

This clonotype occurred a few times. The chain links TRBV7-9 to TRBJ2-2, with D unclear. Per germline, CDR1 SEHNR and CDR2 FQNEAQ (reference sequence). The V end was cut by 5 bases, the J end by 7 bases, with 11 bases between. The CDR3 runs to 13 residues. CDR3 region: CASSPKESGELFF. In nucleotides, the CDR3 is TGTGCCAGCAGCCCGAAGGAGAGCGGGGAGCTGTTTTTT.

The chain uses TRBV12-3 or TRBV12-4 and TRBJ2-7, with TRBD1 matching 7 bases. V gave up 7 bases and J gave up 7 bases; unmatched junction bases: 13. The CDR3 loop spans 14 amino acids. DNA for the CDR3: TGTGCCAGCACCCTTTCCGACAGGGCCGGGGAGCAGTACTTC. It encodes CASTLSDRAGEQYF.

This clonotype was detected ten times or more. The V gene is TRBV27, the J gene TRBJ2-3; unclear D gene. CDR1 and CDR2 from the germline V gene are MNHEY and SMNVEV (reference sequence). There are 14 residues in the CDR3. Trimming took 4 bases from V and 5 from J, leaving 13 bases between them. This CDR3 is CASSSRGGRDTQYF. The CDR3 DNA reads TGTGCCAGCAGTTCCCGTGGCGGAAGAGATACGCAGTATTTT.

The V and J genes are TRBV29-1 and TRBJ2-3, with TRBD2 matching over 10 bases. CDR1 and CDR2 from the germline V gene are SQVTM and ANQGSEA. The trim removed 2 bases at V and 2 bases at J, leaving 7 bases unmatched. The CDR3 has 16 amino acids. The CDR3 loop is CSVESGRAPNTDTQYF. In nucleotides, the CDR3 is TGCAGCGTTGAAAGCGGGAGGGCCCCGAACACAGATACGCAGTATTTT.

Regarding this clonotype: This clone may be a read error of a much larger clone one base away. V and J are TRBV6-1 and TRBJ1-1; no firm D call. The ends were cut back, 8 bases at V and 8 bases at J, with 15 bases in the middle. Germline CDR1 MNHNS, CDR2 SASEGT. The CDR3 runs 12 residues. CDR3 bases: TGTGCCAGCCAGCACAACGGCCAGGAAGCTTTCTTT. Protein product: CASQHNGQEAFF.

In its sample, this clonotype was seen many times. Here the CDR3 DNA reads TGTGCCAGCAGTGAATTCGTAGAAGAGACCCAGTACTTC. Its protein is CASSEFVEETQYF. The chain has TRBV6-1 and TRBJ2-5; unclear D gene. Trimming took off 2 bases at V and 3 bases at J, with 7 bases between the two ends. Per the germline V gene, CDR1 is MNHNS and CDR2 is SASEGT. The CDR3 sequence is 13 residues long.

The V and J genes are TRBV6-5 and TRBJ2-5; 7 nucleotides align to TRBD2. CDR1 and CDR2 (germline): MNHEY, SVGAGI. Trimming at V came to 0 bases and at J to 5 bases, leaving 9 bases not matched to a gene. This CDR3 region has 16 residues. For the CDR3, the DNA is TGTGCCAGCAGTTACTCGAGCGTTTGGGGGGGGGAGACCCAGTACTTC. Translation gives CASSYSSVWGGETQYF.